This TCR beta chain was identified during a study of CD8+ T cells in alopecia areata. Study-level information: Treated patients' severity was scored by percentage of affected scalp area.

Reverse transcribed after extraction, RNA yielded cDNA as the sequencing template. Assay: immunoSEQ multiplex PCR; the TCRdb copy retains only in-frame clones and omits some. Here the sample spans about 180,000 clones, around half being singletons. This clone was found a few times. Per germline, CDR1 SGHDT and CDR2 YYEEEE. CDR3 length: 13 amino acids. The V segment lost 2 bases and the J segment 3 bases; nucleotides outside the gene matches: 2. Documented treatment: oral pan-JAK inhibitor, 5-10 mg twice daily. Peripheral blood and lesional scalp punch biopsies came from alopecia areata patients. Sequencing was performed on CD8+ T cells sorted from blood, taken at week 24, from a patient treated with tofacitinib. The clonotype originates from a human donor with alopecia areata. The chain has TRBV5-6 and TRBJ2-7, with 7 bases aligning to TRBD1. In DNA form, the CDR3 reads TGTGCCAGCAGCTTACAGGGGAGCTACGAGCAGTACTTC. Amino acid sequence: CASSLQGSYEQYF.